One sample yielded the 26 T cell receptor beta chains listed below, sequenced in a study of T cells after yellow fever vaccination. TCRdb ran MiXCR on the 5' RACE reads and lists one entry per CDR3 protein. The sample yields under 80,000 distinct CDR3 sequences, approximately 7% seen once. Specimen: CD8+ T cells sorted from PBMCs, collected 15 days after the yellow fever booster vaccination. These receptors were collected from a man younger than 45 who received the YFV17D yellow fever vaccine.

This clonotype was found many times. In DNA form, the CDR3 reads TGCAGCGTTGAGGTGACAGGGGGCTCCTACGAGCAGTACTTC. Translating gives CSVEVTGGSYEQYF. V gene TRBV29-1 combines with J gene TRBJ2-7, with 9 bases aligning to TRBD1. The trim removed 3 bases at V and 0 bases at J, leaving 3 bases unmatched. CDR1 and CDR2 (germline): SQVTM, ANQGSEA. The CDR3 is 14 residues long.

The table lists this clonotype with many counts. Here the CDR3 DNA reads TGTGCCAGCAGTAGAGGGGGTACCGGGGAGCTGTTTTTT. Amino acid sequence: CASSRGGTGELFF. J is TRBJ2-2 and V is TRBV2; D is perhaps TRBD1 (6 bases). CDR3 size: 13 residues. The germline gives CDR1 SNHLY, CDR2 FYNNEI. Trimming cost V 5 bases and J 5 bases, with 9 bases left between them.

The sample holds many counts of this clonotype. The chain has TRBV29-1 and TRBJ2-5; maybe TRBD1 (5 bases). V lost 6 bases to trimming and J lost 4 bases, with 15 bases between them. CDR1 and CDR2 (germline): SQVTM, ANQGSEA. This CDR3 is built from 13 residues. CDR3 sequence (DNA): TGCAGCGTGCAGGGCAATTGGGGAGAGACCCAGTACTTC. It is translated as CSVQGNWGETQYF.

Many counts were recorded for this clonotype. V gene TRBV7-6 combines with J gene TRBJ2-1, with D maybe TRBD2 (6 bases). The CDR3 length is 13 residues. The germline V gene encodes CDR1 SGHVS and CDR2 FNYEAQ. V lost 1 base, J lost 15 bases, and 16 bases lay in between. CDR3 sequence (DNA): TGTGCCAGCAGCTTAGGGGAGGCCCCGACTAGGTTCTTC. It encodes CASSLGEAPTRFF.

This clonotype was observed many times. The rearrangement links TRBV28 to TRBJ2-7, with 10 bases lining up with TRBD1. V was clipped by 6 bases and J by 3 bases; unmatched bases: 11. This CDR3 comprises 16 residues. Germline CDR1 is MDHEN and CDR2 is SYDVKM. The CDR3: CASSPTGQGGFYEQYF. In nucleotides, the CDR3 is TGTGCCAGCAGCCCTACCGGACAGGGGGGTTTCTACGAGCAGTACTTC.

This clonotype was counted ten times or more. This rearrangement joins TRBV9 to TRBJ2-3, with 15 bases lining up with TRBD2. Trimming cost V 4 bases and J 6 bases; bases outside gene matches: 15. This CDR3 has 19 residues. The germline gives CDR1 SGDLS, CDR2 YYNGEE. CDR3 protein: CASSSRTSGRAVAFDTQYF. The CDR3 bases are TGTGCCAGCAGCTCTAGGACTAGCGGGAGGGCCGTAGCATTTGATACGCAGTATTTT.

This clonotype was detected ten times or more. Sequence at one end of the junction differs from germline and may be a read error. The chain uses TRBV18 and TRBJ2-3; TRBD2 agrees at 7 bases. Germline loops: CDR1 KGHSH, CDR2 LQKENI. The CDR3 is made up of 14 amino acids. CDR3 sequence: CASSPPTSTDTQYF. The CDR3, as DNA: TGTGCCAGCTCACCACCGACTAGCACTGATACGCAGTATTTT.

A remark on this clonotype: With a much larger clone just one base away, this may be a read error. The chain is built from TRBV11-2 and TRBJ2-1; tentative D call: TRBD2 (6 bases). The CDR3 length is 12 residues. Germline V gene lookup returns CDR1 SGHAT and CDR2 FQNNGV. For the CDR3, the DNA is TGTGCCCGCAGCTGGCGGGAAGATGAGCAGTTCTTC. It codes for CARSWREDEQFF.

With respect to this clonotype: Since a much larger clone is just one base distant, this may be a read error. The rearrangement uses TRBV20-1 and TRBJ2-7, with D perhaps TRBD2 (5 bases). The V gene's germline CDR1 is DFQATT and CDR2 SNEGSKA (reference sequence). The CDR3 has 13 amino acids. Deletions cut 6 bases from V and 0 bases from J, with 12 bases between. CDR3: CSARTFCSYEQYF. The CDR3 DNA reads TGCAGTGCCAGGACTTTTTGCTCCTACGAGCAGTACTTC.

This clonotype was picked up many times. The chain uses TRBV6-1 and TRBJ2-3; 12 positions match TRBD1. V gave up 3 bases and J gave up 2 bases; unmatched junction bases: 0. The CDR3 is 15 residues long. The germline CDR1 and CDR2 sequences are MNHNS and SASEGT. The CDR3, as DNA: TGTGCCAGCAGTGAGGGACAGGGGGCCACAGATACGCAGTATTTT. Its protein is CASSEGQGATDTQYF.

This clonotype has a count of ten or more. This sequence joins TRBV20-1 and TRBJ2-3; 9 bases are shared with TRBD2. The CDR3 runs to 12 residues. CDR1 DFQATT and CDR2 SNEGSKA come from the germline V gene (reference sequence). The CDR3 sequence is CSPSGMSDTQYF. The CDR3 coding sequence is TGCAGCCCTAGCGGGATGTCAGATACGCAGTATTTT.

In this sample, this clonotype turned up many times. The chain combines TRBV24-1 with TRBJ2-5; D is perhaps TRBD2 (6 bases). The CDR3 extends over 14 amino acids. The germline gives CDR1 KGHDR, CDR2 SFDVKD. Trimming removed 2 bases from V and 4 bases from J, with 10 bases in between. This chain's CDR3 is CATSDSRGTETQYF. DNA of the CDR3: TGTGCCACCAGTGATTCACGGGGGACAGAGACCCAGTACTTC.

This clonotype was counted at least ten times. The CDR3 sequence is CASSLVAGAGEETQYF. The CDR3 DNA is TGTGCCAGCAGTCTGGTAGCGGGAGCCGGGGAAGAGACCCAGTACTTC. V usage is TRBV27 and J usage is TRBJ2-5; 9 bases map to TRBD2. CDR1 is MNHEY and CDR2 is SMNVEV in the germline V gene (reference sequence). This CDR3 has 16 amino acids. The J segment lost 3 bases and the V segment lost 5 bases, leaving 10 bases of the junction unmatched.

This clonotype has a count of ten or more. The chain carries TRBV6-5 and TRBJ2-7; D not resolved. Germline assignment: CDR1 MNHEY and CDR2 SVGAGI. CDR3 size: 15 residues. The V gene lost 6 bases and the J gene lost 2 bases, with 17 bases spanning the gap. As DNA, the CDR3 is TGTGCCAGCAGCCCGTCGGGCCAGAACACCTACGAGCAGTACTTC. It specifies CASSPSGQNTYEQYF.

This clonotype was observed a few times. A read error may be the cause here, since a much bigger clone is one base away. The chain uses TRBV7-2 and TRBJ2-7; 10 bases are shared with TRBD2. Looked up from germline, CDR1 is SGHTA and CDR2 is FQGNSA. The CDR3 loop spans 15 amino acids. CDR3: CPSSLEREGAYEQYF. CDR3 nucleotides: TGTCCCAGCAGCTTAGAGCGGGAGGGTGCCTACGAGCAGTACTTC.

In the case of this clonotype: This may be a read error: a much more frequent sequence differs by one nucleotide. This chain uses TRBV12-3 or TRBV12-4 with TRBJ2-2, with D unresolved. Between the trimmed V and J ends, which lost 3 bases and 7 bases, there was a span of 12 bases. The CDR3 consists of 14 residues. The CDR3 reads CASSFGSDIGELFF. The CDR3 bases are TGTGCCAGCAGTTTCGGATCCGACATCGGGGAGCTGTTTTTT.

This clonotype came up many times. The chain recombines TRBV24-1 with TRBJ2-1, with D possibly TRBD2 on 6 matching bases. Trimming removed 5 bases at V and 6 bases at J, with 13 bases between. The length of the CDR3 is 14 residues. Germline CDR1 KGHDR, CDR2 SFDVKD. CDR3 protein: CATSGAGNLNEQFF. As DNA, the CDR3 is TGTGCCACCAGTGGTGCGGGGAATCTCAATGAGCAGTTCTTC.

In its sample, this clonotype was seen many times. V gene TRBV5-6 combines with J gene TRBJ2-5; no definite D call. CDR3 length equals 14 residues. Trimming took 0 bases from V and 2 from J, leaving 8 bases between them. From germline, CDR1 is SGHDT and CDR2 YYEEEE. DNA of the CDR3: TGTGCCAGCAGCTTGGGTACAGCTCAAGAGACCCAGTACTTC. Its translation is CASSLGTAQETQYF.

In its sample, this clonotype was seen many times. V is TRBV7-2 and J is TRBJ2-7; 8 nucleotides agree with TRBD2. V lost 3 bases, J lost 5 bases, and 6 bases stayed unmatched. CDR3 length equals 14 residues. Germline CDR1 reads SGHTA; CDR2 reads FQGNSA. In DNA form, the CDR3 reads TGTGCCAGCAGCTTGGGACTAGGGGGAAACGAGCAGTACTTC. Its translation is CASSLGLGGNEQYF.

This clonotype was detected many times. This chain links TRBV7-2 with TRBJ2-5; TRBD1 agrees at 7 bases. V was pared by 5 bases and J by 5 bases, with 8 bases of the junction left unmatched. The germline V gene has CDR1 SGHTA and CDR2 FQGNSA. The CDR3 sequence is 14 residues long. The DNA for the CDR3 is TGTGCCAGCAGCAACAGGGGCGGGTTCGAGACCCAGTACTTC. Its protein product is CASSNRGGFETQYF. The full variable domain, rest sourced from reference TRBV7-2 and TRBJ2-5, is GAGVSQSPSNKVTEKGKDVELRCDPISGHTALYWYRQSLGQGLEFLIYFQGNSAPDKSGLPSDRFSAERTGGSVSTLTIQRTQQEDSAVYLCASSNRGGFETQYFGPGTRLLVL.

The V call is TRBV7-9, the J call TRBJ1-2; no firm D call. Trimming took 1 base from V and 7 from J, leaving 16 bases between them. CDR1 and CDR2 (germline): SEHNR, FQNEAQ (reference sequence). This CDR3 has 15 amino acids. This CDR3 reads CASSLGGGYEVGYTF. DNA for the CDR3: TGTGCCAGCAGCTTAGGTGGTGGGTACGAGGTTGGCTACACCTTC.

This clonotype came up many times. DNA for the CDR3: TGCGCCAGCAGCCAAGAATGGGATTTAGAGGCTGGGGCCAACGTCCTGACTTTC. Translated: CASSQEWDLEAGANVLTF. This chain uses TRBV4-3 with TRBJ2-6, with D hard to call. This CDR3 contains 18 residues. V gave up 0 bases and J gave up 2 bases, with 14 bases separating them. CDR1 LGHNA and CDR2 YSLEER come from the germline V gene.

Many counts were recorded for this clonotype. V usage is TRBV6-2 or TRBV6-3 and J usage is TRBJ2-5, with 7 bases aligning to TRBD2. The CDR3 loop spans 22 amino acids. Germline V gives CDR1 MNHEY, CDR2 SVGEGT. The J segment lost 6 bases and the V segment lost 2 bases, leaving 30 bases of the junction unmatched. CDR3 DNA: TGTGCCAGCAGTTACGGGGAAACCAGTCGGCTAGCGGATGCCCGTCGAGGGAAGACCCAGTACTTC. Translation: CASSYGETSRLADARRGKTQYF.

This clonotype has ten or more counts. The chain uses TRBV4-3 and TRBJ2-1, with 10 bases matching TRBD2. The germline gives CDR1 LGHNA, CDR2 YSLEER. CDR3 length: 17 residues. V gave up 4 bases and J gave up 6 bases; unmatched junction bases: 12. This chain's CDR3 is CASSPTPSLAGVNEQFF. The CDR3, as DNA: TGCGCCAGCAGCCCAACCCCCAGTCTAGCGGGAGTCAATGAGCAGTTCTTC.

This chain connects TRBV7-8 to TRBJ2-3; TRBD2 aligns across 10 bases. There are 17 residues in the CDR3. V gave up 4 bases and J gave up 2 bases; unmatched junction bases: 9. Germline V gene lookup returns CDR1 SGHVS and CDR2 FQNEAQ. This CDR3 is CASSSPASGGLTDTQYF. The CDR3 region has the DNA TGTGCCAGCAGCTCCCCAGCTAGCGGGGGACTCACAGATACGCAGTATTTT.

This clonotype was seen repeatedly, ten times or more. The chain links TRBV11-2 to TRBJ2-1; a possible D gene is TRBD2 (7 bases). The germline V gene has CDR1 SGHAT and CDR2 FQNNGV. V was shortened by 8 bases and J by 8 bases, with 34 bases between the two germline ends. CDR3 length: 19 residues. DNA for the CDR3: TGTGCCAGCCCAAGGCCGTGGCGGGAGACAGGTGGATACAGGGATGAGCAGTTCTTC. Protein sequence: CASPRPWRETGGYRDEQFF.